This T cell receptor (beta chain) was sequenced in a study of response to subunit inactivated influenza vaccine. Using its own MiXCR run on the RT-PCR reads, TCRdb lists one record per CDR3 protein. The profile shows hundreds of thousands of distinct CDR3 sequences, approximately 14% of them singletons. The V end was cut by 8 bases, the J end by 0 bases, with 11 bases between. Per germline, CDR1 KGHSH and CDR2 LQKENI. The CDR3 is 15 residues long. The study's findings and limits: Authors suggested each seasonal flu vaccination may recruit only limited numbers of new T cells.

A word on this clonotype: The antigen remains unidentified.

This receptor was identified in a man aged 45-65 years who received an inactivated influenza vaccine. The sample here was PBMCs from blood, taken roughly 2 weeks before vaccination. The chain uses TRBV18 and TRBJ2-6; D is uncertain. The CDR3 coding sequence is TGTGCCAGCACCGCCACATCCTCTGGGGCCAACGTCCTGACTTTC. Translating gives CASTATSSGANVLTF.